A selection of T cell receptor beta chains follows, all from one sample in a study of T-cell memory formation after mild COVID-19. TCRdb recomputed calls from the 5' RACE reads with MiXCR, one row per CDR3 protein. The sample yields about 110,000 distinct CDR3 sequences, about 24% seen once. Material for sequencing was PBMCs or a T cell subset sorted from them (not recorded which). The origin of the receptors is a man between 18 and 29 years old who had mild COVID-19 (a few samples of this study predate the infection). Cell type and time point are not known. CDR3s include the opening cysteine and the closing phenylalanine or tryptophan. Each record gives: J gene, D gene, clone size, V gene, CDR3 protein, CDR3 DNA. A D gene is named only where the DNA matches it firmly. Rows may omit the clone size; those that give it use once, few, many or a size class.

>TRBJ1-1|-|few|TRBV6-5
CASRGNSGSEAFF
TGTGCCAGCAGGGGAAATTCGGGATCCGAAGCTTTCTTT
>TRBJ2-1|TRBD2|-|TRBV6-2/TRBV6-3
CASTARDYLYNEQFF
TGTGCCAGCACCGCCCGGGACTATCTATACAATGAGCAGTTCTTC
>TRBJ2-1|TRBD2|many|TRBV27
CASSAGTSGETPYNEQFF
TGTGCCAGCAGTGCTGGGACTAGCGGGGAGACACCCTACAATGAGCAGTTCTTC
>TRBJ1-5|TRBD1|few|TRBV12-3/TRBV12-4
CASSARDRDYSQPQHF
TGTGCCAGCAGTGCAAGGGACAGGGATTACAGTCAGCCCCAGCATTTT
>TRBJ2-2|TRBD2|-|TRBV5-1
CASSLTSGGELFF
TGCGCCAGCAGCTTGACTAGCGGCGGGGAGCTGTTTTTT
>TRBJ1-1|-|many|TRBV29-1
CSVGRMNTEAFF
TGCAGCGTTGGTAGGATGAACACTGAAGCTTTCTTT
>TRBJ1-2|-|few|TRBV6-6
CASSYGRVGDLYGYTF
TGTGCCAGCAGTTACGGAAGGGTAGGGGACCTCTATGGCTACACCTTC
>TRBJ1-2|-|-|TRBV7-8
CASSLEGQWYGYTF
TGTGCCAGCAGCTTAGAGGGGCAGTGGTATGGCTACACCTTC
>TRBJ2-1|TRBD2|-|TRBV2
CASRSSGGFNEQFF
TGTGCCAGCCGCTCTAGCGGGGGCTTCAATGAGCAGTTCTTC
>TRBJ2-5|-|-|TRBV5-1
CASSLGLQETQYF
TGCGCCAGCAGCTTGGGGCTGCAAGAGACCCAGTACTTC
>TRBJ2-1|-|-|TRBV4-3
CASSQDGRNEQFF
TGCGCCAGCAGCCAAGATGGCCGAAATGAGCAGTTCTTC
>TRBJ2-1|TRBD2|-|TRBV3-1
CASSQGTGTSGGNEQFF
TGTGCCAGCAGCCAGGGAACCGGGACTAGCGGGGGGAATGAGCAGTTCTTC
>TRBJ1-1|-|-|TRBV4-2
CASSQDLGLNTEAFF
TGTGCCAGCAGCCAAGACCTGGGGTTGAACACTGAAGCTTTCTTT
>TRBJ2-2|-|-|TRBV7-6
CASYSGATGELFF
TGTGCCAGCTACTCAGGGGCAACCGGGGAGCTGTTTTTT
>TRBJ1-1|-|-|TRBV28
CASTLGVTEAFF
TGTGCCAGCACACTGGGGGTGACTGAAGCTTTCTTT
>TRBJ2-1|TRBD2|-|TRBV24-1
CATSARFSGGPNEQFF
TGTGCCACCAGTGCCAGATTTAGCGGGGGCCCCAATGAGCAGTTCTTC
>TRBJ2-7|TRBD1|many|TRBV6-5
CASSPGQGRYEQYF
TGTGCCAGCAGCCCAGGACAGGGAAGATACGAGCAGTACTTC
>TRBJ2-1|-|-|TRBV11-2
CASSLIGRDNEQFF
TGTGCCAGCAGCTTAATCGGTAGGGACAATGAGCAGTTCTTC
>TRBJ1-2|TRBD1|few|TRBV5-5
CASSFIQGAHGYTF
TGTGCCAGCAGCTTCATTCAGGGGGCACATGGCTACACCTTC
>TRBJ1-2|TRBD1|-|TRBV15
CATSLTGVSYGYTF
TGTGCCACCAGCCTCACAGGGGTTTCATATGGCTACACCTTC
>TRBJ2-3|-|few|TRBV9
CASSTEASTDTQYF
TGTGCCAGCTCCACTGAGGCTAGCACAGATACGCAGTATTTT
>TRBJ1-6|-|few|TRBV7-9
CASSPSGAPLHF
TGTGCCAGCAGCCCTAGCGGAGCACCCCTCCACTTT
>TRBJ2-3|TRBD2|few|TRBV7-3
CASSFAGGSTDTQYF
TGTGCCAGCAGCTTCGCGGGGGGCAGCACAGATACGCAGTATTTT
>TRBJ2-5|TRBD2|-|TRBV7-9
CASSSPALSGGSETQYF
TGTGCCAGCAGCTCTCCGGCCCTTAGCGGGGGGTCAGAGACCCAGTACTTC
>TRBJ2-3|-|-|TRBV7-2
CASSLNLWTKDF
TGTGCCAGCAGCTTAAATCTCTGGACTAAGGATTTT
>TRBJ2-3|-|few|TRBV12-3/TRBV12-4
CASSPTTGGGSTDTQYF
TGTGCCAGCAGTCCCACCACAGGGGGGGGATCGACAGATACGCAGTATTTT
>TRBJ2-3|-|-|TRBV18
CASSPEVETFTDTQYF
TGTGCCAGCTCACCAGAAGTCGAAACCTTCACAGATACGCAGTATTTT